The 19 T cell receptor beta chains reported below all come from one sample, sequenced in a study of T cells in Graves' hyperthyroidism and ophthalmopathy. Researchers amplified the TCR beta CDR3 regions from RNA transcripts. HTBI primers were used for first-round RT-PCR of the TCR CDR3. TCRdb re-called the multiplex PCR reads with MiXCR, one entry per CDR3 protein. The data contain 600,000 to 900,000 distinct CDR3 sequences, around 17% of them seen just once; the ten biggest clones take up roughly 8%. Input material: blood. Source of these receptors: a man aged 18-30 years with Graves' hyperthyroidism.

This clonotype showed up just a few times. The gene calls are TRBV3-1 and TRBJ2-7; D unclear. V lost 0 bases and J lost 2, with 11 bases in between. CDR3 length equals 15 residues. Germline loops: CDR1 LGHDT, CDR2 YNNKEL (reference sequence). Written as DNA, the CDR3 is TGTGCCAGCAGCCAAGAGCGACATAACGCCTACGAGCAGTACTTC. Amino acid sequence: CASSQERHNAYEQYF.

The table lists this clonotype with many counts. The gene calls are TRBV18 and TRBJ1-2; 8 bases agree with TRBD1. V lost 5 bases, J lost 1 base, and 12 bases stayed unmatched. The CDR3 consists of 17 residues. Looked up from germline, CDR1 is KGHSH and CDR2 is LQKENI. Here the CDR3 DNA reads TGTGCCAGCTCATCCAGGGACAGGCTGGCCCATAACTATGGCTACACCTTC. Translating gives CASSSRDRLAHNYGYTF.

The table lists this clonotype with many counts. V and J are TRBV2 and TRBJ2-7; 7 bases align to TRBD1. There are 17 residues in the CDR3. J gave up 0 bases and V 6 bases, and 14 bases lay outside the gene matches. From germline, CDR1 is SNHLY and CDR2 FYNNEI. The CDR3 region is CASSRSYGQAGSYEQYF. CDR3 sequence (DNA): TGTGCCAGCAGCCGCTCATACGGACAGGCCGGCTCCTACGAGCAGTACTTC.

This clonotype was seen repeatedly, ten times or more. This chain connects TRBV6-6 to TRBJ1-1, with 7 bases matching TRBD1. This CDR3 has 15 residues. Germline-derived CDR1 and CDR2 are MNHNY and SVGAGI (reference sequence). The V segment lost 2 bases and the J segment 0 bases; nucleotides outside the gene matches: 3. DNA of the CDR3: TGTGCCAGCAGTTACGGGGACAGCTTGAACACTGAAGCTTTCTTT. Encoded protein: CASSYGDSLNTEAFF.

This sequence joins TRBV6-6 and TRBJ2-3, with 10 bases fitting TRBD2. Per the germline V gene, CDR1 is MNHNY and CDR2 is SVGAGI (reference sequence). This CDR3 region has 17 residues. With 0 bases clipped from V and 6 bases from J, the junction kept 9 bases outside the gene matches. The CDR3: CASSYSLDSGREDTQYF. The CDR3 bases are TGTGCCAGCAGTTACTCTTTAGACAGCGGGAGGGAGGATACGCAGTATTTT.

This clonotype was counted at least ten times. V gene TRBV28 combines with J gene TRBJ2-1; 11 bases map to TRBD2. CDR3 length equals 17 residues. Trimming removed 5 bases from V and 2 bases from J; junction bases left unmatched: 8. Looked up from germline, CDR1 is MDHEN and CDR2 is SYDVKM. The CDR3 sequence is CASSEIAGGPPYNEQFF. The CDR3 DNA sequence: TGTGCCAGCAGTGAAATAGCGGGAGGGCCCCCCTACAATGAGCAGTTCTTC. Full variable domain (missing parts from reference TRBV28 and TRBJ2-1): DVKVTQSSRYLVKRTGEKVFLECVQDMDHENMFWYRQDPGLGLRLIYFSYDVKMKEKGDIPEGYSVSREKKERFSLILESASTNQTSMYLCASSEIAGGPPYNEQFFGPGTRLTVL.

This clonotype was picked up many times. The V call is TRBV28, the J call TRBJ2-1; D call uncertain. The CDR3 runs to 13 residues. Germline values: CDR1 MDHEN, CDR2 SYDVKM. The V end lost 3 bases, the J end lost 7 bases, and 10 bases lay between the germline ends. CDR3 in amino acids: CASSFSRQNEQFF. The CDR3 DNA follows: TGTGCCAGCAGTTTTTCGCGTCAGAATGAGCAGTTCTTC.

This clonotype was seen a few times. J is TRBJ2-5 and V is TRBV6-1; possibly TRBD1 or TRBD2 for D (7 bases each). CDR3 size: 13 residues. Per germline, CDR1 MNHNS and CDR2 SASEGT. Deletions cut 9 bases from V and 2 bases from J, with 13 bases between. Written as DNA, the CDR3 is TGTGCCAGTCGACAGGGAGGGCAAGAGACCCAGTACTTC. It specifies CASRQGGQETQYF.

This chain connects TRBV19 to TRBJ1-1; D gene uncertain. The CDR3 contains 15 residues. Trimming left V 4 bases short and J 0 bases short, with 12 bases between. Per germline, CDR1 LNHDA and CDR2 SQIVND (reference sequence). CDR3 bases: TGTGCCAGTAGTACCCCGGGTCAGATGAACACTGAAGCTTTCTTT. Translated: CASSTPGQMNTEAFF.

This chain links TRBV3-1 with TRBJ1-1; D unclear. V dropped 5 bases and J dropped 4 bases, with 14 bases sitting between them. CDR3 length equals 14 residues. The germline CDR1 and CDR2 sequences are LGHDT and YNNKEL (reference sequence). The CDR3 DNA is TGTGCCAGCAGCAAGACGGGGATGGGCACTGAAGCTTTCTTT. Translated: CASSKTGMGTEAFF.

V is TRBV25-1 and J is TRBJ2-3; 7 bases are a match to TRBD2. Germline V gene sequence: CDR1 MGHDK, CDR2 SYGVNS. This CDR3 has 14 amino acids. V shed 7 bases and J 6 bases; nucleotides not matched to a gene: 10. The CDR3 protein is CASTTSALGDTQYF. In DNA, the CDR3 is TGTGCCAGCACTACTAGCGCCTTGGGGGATACGCAGTATTTT.

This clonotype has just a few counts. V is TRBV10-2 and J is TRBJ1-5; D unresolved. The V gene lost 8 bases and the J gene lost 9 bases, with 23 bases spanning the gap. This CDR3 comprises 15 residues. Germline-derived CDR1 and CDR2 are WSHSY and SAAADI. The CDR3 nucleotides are TGCGCCAGCGCCATCCAAGAGGGAGGATTCCTGCCCCAGCATTTT. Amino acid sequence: CASAIQEGGFLPQHF.

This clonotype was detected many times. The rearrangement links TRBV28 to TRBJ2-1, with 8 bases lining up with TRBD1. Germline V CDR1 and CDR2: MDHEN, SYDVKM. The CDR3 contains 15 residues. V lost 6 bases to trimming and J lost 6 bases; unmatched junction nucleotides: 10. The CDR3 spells CASSPSPTGVNEQFF. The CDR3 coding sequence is TGTGCCAGCAGCCCTTCCCCGACAGGGGTCAATGAGCAGTTCTTC.

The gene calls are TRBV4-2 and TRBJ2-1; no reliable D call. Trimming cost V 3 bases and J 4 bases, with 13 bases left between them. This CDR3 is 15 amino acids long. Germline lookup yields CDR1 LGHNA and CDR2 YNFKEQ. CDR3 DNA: TGTGCCAGCAGCCACGGCAGACACTATTACAATGAGCAGTTCTTC. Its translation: CASSHGRHYYNEQFF.

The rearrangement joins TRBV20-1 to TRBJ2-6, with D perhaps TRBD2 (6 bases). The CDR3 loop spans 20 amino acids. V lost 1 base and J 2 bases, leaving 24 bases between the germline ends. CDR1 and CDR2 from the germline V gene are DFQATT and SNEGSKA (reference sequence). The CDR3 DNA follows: TGCAGTGCTAGAGTCCCGGCGACCGGACGGGGGTATACTGGGGCCAACGTCCTGACTTTC. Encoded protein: CSARVPATGRGYTGANVLTF.

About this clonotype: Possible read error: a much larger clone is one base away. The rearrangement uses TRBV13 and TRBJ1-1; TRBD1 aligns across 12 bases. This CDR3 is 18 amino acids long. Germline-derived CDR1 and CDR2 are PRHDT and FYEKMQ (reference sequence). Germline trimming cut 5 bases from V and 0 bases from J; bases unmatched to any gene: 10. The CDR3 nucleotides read TGTGCCAGCAGCACCCGCCCGGGACAGGGGGCGTTGAACACTGAAGCTTTCTTT. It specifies CASSTRPGQGALNTEAFF. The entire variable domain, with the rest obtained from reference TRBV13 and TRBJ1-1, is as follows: AAGVIQSPRHLIKEKRETATLKCYPIPRHDTVYWYQQGPGQDPQFLISFYEKMQSDKGSIPDRFSAQQFSDYHSELNMSSLELGDSALYFCASSTRPGQGALNTEAFFGQGTRLTVV.

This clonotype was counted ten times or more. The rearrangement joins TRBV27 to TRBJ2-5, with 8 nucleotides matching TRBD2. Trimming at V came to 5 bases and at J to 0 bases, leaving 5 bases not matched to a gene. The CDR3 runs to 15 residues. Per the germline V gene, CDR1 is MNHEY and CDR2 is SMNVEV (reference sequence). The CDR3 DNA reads TGTGCCAGCAGTCCCCTTAGCGGGAACCAAGAGACCCAGTACTTC. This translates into CASSPLSGNQETQYF.

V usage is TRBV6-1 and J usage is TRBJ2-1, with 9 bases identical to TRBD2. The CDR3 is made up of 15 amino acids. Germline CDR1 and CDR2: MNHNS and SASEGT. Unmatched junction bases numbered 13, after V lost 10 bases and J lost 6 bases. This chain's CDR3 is CATALSSGRLNEQFF. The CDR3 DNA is TGTGCCACCGCGTTGTCCAGCGGGAGGCTCAATGAGCAGTTCTTC.

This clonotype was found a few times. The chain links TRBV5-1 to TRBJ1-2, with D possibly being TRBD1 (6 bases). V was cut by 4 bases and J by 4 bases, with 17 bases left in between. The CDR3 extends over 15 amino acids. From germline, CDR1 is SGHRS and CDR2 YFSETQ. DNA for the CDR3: TGCGCCAGCAGCCGCGAAACCGGGACAAGCTATGGCTACACCTTC. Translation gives CASSRETGTSYGYTF. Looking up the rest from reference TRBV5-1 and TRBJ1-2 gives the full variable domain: KAGVTQTPRYLIKTRGQQVTLSCSPISGHRSVSWYQQTPGQGLQFLFEYFSETQRNKGNFPGRFSGRQFSNSRSEMNVSTLELGDSALYLCASSRETGTSYGYTFGSGTRLTVV.